The clone carrying this T cell receptor (beta chain) was seen repeatedly, ten times or more. Its antigen remains unknown. The sample is drawn from a study of identical twins. Trimming removed 1 base from V and 10 bases from J, with 9 bases in between. The germline V gene has CDR1 LNHNV and CDR2 YYDKDF (reference sequence). This CDR3 has 12 amino acids. A universal primer site was created by template switching, with the cDNA bearing unique molecular identifiers. Via MiXCR, TCRdb re-called the 5' RACE reads, giving one row per CDR3 protein. The table shows approximately 550,000 distinct CDR3 sequences, with around 22% occurring only once. Study conclusions and caveats: Out-of-frame beta chain sequences displayed weaker excess sharing between twins. Abundant cord blood beta clonotypes carried fewer insertions; memory repertoires showed none.

The data also belong to a second study, concerning yellow fever vaccine responses in identical twins.

The clonotype comes from a woman younger than 35 in good health. The chain couples TRBV15 to TRBJ2-3; a possible D gene is TRBD2 (5 bases). Sequencing was done on a sample of CD4+ T cells sorted from blood. CDR3 residues: CATSRVDSPQYF. The CDR3 DNA follows: TGTGCCACCAGCAGAGTGGACTCGCCGCAGTATTTT.